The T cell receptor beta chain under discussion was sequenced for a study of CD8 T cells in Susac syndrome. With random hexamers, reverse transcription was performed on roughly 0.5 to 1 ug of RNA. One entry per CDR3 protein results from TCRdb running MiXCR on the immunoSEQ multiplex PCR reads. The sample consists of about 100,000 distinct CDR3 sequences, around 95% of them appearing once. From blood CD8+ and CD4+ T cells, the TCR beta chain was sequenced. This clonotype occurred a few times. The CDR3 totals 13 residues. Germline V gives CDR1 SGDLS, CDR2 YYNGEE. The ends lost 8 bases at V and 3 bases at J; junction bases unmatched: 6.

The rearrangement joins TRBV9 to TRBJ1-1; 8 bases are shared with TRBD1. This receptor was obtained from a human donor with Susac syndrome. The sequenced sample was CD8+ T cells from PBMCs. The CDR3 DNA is TGTGCCAGTTCACAGGGGGGGGACACTGAAGCTTTCTTT. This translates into CASSQGGDTEAFF.